The 32 T cell receptor delta chains given below trace back to one sample, sequenced in a study of gamma-delta T cells after stem cell transplantation. TCRdb reanalysed the RT-PCR reads with CATT. The sample shows approximately 2,600 delta-chain clones, about 4.5% of them seen only once. The sample consisted of gamma-delta T cells. Receptors originate from a human donor. It is not recorded whose cells these are; they may come from a transplant donor.

By share, this clone counts as medium-sized. The genes are TRDV2 and TRDJ1, with 11 bases identical to TRDD3. The CDR3 length is 18 residues. The junction had 8 bases not matched to a gene; V was cut back by 0 bases and J by 0 bases. Germline CDR1 is GEAIGNYY and CDR2 is EKD. CDR3 bases: TGTGCCTGTGACACCTTACTGGGGGATAAGGGGGACACCGATAAACTCATCTTT. Residues: CACDTLLGDKGDTDKLIF.

This clone has only a few counts. A much larger clone lies one base from this, so it may be a read error. This CDR3 is also generated by other DNA sequences in the sample. The chain recombines TRDV2 with TRDJ1; 7 nucleotides align to TRDD3. The V gene's germline CDR1 is GEAIGNYY and CDR2 EKD. V lost 3 bases and J lost 0; bases outside the gene matches: 18. CDR3 length: 19 amino acids. CDR3 in amino acids: CACDPLSAETGENTDKLIF. The CDR3 coding sequence is TGTGCCTGTGACCCACTTTCTGCCGAGACTGGGGAAAACACCGATAAACTCATCTTT.

By share, this clone counts as medium-sized (0.01 to 0.1%). This rearrangement joins TRDV2 to TRDJ1; tentative D call: TRDD3 (6 bases). Germline assignment: CDR1 GEAIGNYY and CDR2 EKD. The V end was cut by 1 base, the J end by 3 bases, with 14 bases between. The CDR3 is made up of 15 amino acids. The CDR3 here is CACDTWGSAADKLIF. The CDR3 region has the DNA TGTGCCTGTGACACATGGGGGTCTGCCGCCGATAAACTCATCTTT.

This clone appeared a few times. V usage is TRDV2 and J usage is TRDJ1, with 9 bases aligning to TRDD3. V shed 3 bases, J shed 0 bases, and the junction held 13 bases outside the gene matches. The germline CDR1 and CDR2 sequences are GEAIGNYY and EKD. This CDR3 has 18 residues. The CDR3 DNA reads as TGTGCCTGTGACTCCGTACTGGGGGAGATACAGTACACCGATAAACTCATCTTT. It is translated as CACDSVLGEIQYTDKLIF.

To note about this clone: A much larger clonotype is one base distant, so this may be a read error. Other DNA sequences in this sample translate to the same CDR3. The chain combines TRDV2 with TRDJ1; TRDD3 agrees at 8 bases. Looked up from germline, CDR1 is GEAIGNYY and CDR2 is EKD. The CDR3 is made up of 19 amino acids. The ends lost 0 bases at V and 0 bases at J; junction bases unmatched: 14. The CDR3 here is CACDTVKLGELAYTDKLIF. CDR3 sequence (DNA): TGTGCCTGTGACACCGTGAAGCTGGGGGAGCTCGCGTACACCGATAAACTCATCTTT.

In its sample, this clone ranks as medium-sized. The chain employs TRDV2 and TRDJ1, with D perhaps being TRDD2 or TRDD3 (8 bases each). V gave up 4 bases and J gave up 0 bases, with 23 bases separating them. The CDR3 runs 18 residues. The germline gives CDR1 GEAIGNYY, CDR2 EKD. The CDR3 bases are TGTGCCTGTGAATCCCTTCCTAAAGTGGGGGATCACACCGATAAACTCATCTTT. As protein: CACESLPKVGDHTDKLIF.

This clone is labeled medium-sized. Other DNA variants within this sample encode the same CDR3. The genes are TRDV2 and TRDJ3, with a possible D match to TRDD3 (5 bases). With 0 bases removed from V and 0 bases from J, the gap between germline ends came to 11 bases. This CDR3 spans 18 amino acids. Germline V CDR1 and CDR2: GEAIGNYY, EKD. The CDR3 nucleotides read TGTGCCTGTGACACCCAGTGGGGAAGCTCCTGGGACACCCGACAGATGTTTTTC. As protein: CACDTQWGSSWDTRQMFF.

By share, this clone ranks as large (0.1 to 1%). The chain combines TRDV2 with TRDJ1; D is possibly TRDD3 (5 bases). Per germline, CDR1 GEAIGNYY and CDR2 EKD. The V and J ends lost 1 base and 3 bases respectively, with 8 bases between them. CDR3 length equals 13 residues. The CDR3 sequence is CACDTIGADKLIF. The CDR3 bases are TGTGCCTGTGACACGATTGGGGCCGATAAACTCATCTTT.

This clone was detected only a few times. V is TRDV1 and J is TRDJ1, with TRDD3 identical over 8 bases. Germline V gene data show CDR1 as TSWWSYY and CDR2 as QGS. The CDR3 contains 21 residues. The junction had 22 bases not matched to a gene; V was cut back by 2 bases and J by 2 bases. CDR3 in amino acids: CALGEVFPLPGDRLVTDKLIF. The CDR3 coding sequence is TGTGCTCTTGGGGAAGTCTTCCCCTTACCGGGGGATAGGTTAGTAACCGATAAACTCATCTTT.

This clone has a handful of counts. A much larger clone lies a single base off, so this may be a read error. The gene calls are TRDV2 and TRDJ1; 12 bases match TRDD3. The CDR3 covers 20 residues. V lost 3 bases to trimming and J lost 9 bases; unmatched junction nucleotides: 25. Germline V lookup: CDR1 GEAIGNYY, CDR2 EKD. The CDR3 loop is CACDRIRILGDTGGYHELIF. The CDR3 DNA is TGTGCCTGTGACCGGATTCGTATACTGGGGGATACTGGGGGCTATCACGAACTCATCTTT.

Note on this clone: A far larger clone lies a single base away; this is likely a read error. The chain is built from TRDV2 and TRDJ1; 7 positions match TRDD3. Trimming cost V 0 bases and J 2 bases; bases outside gene matches: 17. Per the germline V gene, CDR1 is GEAIGNYY and CDR2 is EKD. The CDR3 extends over 19 amino acids. The CDR3 loop is CACDTVRTGEYTATDKLIF. The DNA for the CDR3 is TGTGCCTGTGACACCGTCCGAACTGGGGAATATACCGCGACCGATAAACTCATCTTT.

Worth noting for this clone: A read error is likely here: a far larger clone is one base away. Other DNA sequences of this sample code for an identical CDR3. The V gene is TRDV2, the J gene TRDJ1; 13 bases line up with TRDD3. V lost 0 bases and J lost 7; bases outside the gene matches: 16. CDR3 length: 19 amino acids. Looked up from germline, CDR1 is GEAIGNYY and CDR2 is EKD. The CDR3 here is CACDTILLGDTEGTGKLIF. The CDR3 DNA sequence: TGTGCCTGTGACACCATTCTACTGGGGGATACGGAAGGGACGGGTAAACTCATCTTT.

This clone rates as medium-sized (0.01 to 0.1%). Other DNA variants within this sample encode the same CDR3. The chain combines TRDV2 with TRDJ1; D is uncertain. The V end lost 0 bases, the J end lost 1 base, and 11 bases lay between the germline ends. The CDR3 runs to 15 residues. In germline, CDR1 is GEAIGNYY, CDR2 EKD. CDR3 nucleotide sequence: TGTGCCTGTGACACCATGATAAGAGGCACCGATAAACTCATCTTT. It encodes CACDTMIRGTDKLIF.

A word on this clone: A clone one base away is much larger, so this may be a read error. This chain connects TRDV2 to TRDJ1; 7 nucleotides match TRDD3. The length of the CDR3 is 15 residues. The germline CDR1 and CDR2 sequences are GEAIGNYY and EKD. The V segment lost 0 bases and the J segment 3 bases; nucleotides outside the gene matches: 6. Here the CDR3 reads CACDTWGRQADKLIF. For the CDR3, the DNA is TGTGCCTGTGACACCTGGGGGAGACAGGCCGATAAACTCATCTTT.

This clone was seen a handful of times. The V gene is TRDV2, the J gene TRDJ1; 13 bases map to TRDD3. V lost 1 base and J lost 0; bases outside the gene matches: 19. The CDR3 consists of 22 residues. Germline CDR1 reads GEAIGNYY; CDR2 reads EKD. This chain's CDR3 is CACDTLRTGGYGGIEYTDKLIF. The CDR3 DNA reads TGTGCCTGTGACACTCTCCGTACTGGGGGATACGGGGGGATTGAGTACACCGATAAACTCATCTTT.

Points on this clone: This sequence may be a read error, since a much larger clone differs from it by one base. The genes are TRDV2 and TRDJ1; 12 bases are a match to TRDD3. The CDR3 is 20 residues long. Germline lookup yields CDR1 GEAIGNYY and CDR2 EKD. The ends lost 0 bases at V and 0 bases at J; junction bases unmatched: 13. The CDR3 DNA follows: TGTGCCTGTGACACCCTTCTGGGGGATACGCGGAGAAAGGACACCGATAAACTCATCTTT. This codes for CACDTLLGDTRRKDTDKLIF.

This clone qualifies as medium-sized. The rearrangement uses TRDV2 and TRDJ1; 9 bases are shared with TRDD3. V lost 0 bases to trimming and J lost 2 bases; unmatched junction nucleotides: 6. The CDR3 runs 16 residues. Germline CDR1 reads GEAIGNYY; CDR2 reads EKD. The CDR3 sequence: CACDTLGDGGTDKLIF. The CDR3 DNA is TGTGCCTGTGACACCCTGGGGGATGGTGGGACCGATAAACTCATCTTT.

This clone was counted only a few times. DNA of the CDR3: TGTGCCTGTGACACGGGTGAATTGGTACTGGGGGACCCCCCTTCAGTTAAACTCATCTTT. As protein: CACDTGELVLGDPPSVKLIF. This chain connects TRDV2 to TRDJ1; TRDD3 matches 9 bases. Germline CDR1 GEAIGNYY, CDR2 EKD. There are 20 residues in the CDR3. V gave up 1 base and J gave up 7 bases; unmatched junction bases: 24.

Only a few counts were recorded for this clone. TCRdb shows a much larger clone's protein in place of this DNA's translation, and the two differ at residue 15, likely through a read error; the protein shown is translated from the DNA. This chain links TRDV2 with TRDJ3; a possible D gene is TRDD3 (5 bases). Germline assignment: CDR1 GEAIGNYY and CDR2 EKD. The CDR3 has 18 residues. As DNA, the CDR3 is TGTGCCTGTGACACCGCTCTTCGGGACTCCTGGGACACCCGACGGATGTTTTTC. This codes for CACDTALRDSWDTRRMFF.

In this sample, this clone turned up a few times. The V gene is TRDV2, the J gene TRDJ3; 7 nucleotides match TRDD3. Trimming cost V 0 bases and J 5 bases; bases outside gene matches: 15. The CDR3 sequence is 20 residues long. Germline V gives CDR1 GEAIGNYY, CDR2 EKD. DNA of the CDR3: TGTGCCTGTGACACCGCGGGATACAGGGAGGGGGCCAGGGACACCCGACAGATGTTTTTC. It yields the protein CACDTAGYREGARDTRQMFF.

By share, this clone ranks as medium-sized (0.01 to 0.1%). In the same sample, other DNA sequences code for this CDR3. The chain carries TRDV2 and TRDJ1; 11 bases match TRDD3. This CDR3 spans 17 amino acids. Germline V CDR1 and CDR2: GEAIGNYY, EKD. V trimming: 0 bases; J trimming: 5 bases; junction bases outside the gene matches: 10. The CDR3, as DNA: TGTGCCTGTGACACCGTGGAACTGGGGGATAGCACTGATAAACTCATCTTT. It codes for CACDTVELGDSTDKLIF.

On this clone itself: A much more abundant neighbour one base away suggests this may be a read error. Other DNA sequences of this sample code for an identical CDR3. The chain joins TRDV2 to TRDJ1; 8 positions agree with TRDD3. CDR1 and CDR2 (germline): GEAIGNYY, EKD. CDR3 length: 15 amino acids. The ends lost 0 bases at V and 0 bases at J; junction bases unmatched: 2. DNA for the CDR3: TGTGCCTGTGACACCGTTGGGGGATACACCGATAAACTCATCTTT. Translation: CACDTVGGYTDKLIF.

In this sample, this clone is medium-sized. The V and J genes are TRDV2 and TRDJ1; TRDD3 agrees at 13 bases. In germline, CDR1 is GEAIGNYY, CDR2 EKD. V shed 3 bases, J shed 9 bases, and the junction held 18 bases outside the gene matches. This CDR3 has 18 residues. CDR3 residues: CACDPILGDTRVFPQLIF. The CDR3 coding sequence is TGTGCCTGTGACCCTATACTGGGGGATACGCGGGTCTTTCCCCAACTCATCTTT.

By sample share, this clone is large. J is TRDJ1 and V is TRDV2, with 13 positions matching TRDD3. There are 17 residues in the CDR3. Germline V gives CDR1 GEAIGNYY, CDR2 EKD. J gave up 2 bases and V 4 bases, and 9 bases lay outside the gene matches. CDR3 sequence reads: CACDPVLGDTRTDKLIF. CDR3 DNA: TGTGCCTGTGATCCCGTACTGGGGGATACGCGAACCGATAAACTCATCTTT.

Only a few counts were recorded for this clone. This likely stems from a read error, as it lies one base from a far larger clone. The same CDR3 can be traced to other DNA sequences in this sample. The V gene is TRDV2, the J gene TRDJ1, with TRDD3 matching over 12 bases. V was pared by 4 bases and J by 2 bases, with 10 bases of the junction left unmatched. The length of the CDR3 is 17 residues. Germline values: CDR1 GEAIGNYY, CDR2 EKD. The CDR3, as DNA: TGTGCCTGTGATACACTGGGGGATACTGGTTATACCGATAAACTCATCTTT. Translating it yields CACDTLGDTGYTDKLIF.

This clone turned up a few times. In the same sample, other DNA sequences code for this CDR3. CDR3 residues: CACDSVPSTDKLIF. The CDR3 nucleotides are TGTGCCTGTGACTCGGTGCCGTCAACCGATAAACTCATCTTT. This chain joins TRDV2 and TRDJ1; D gene unclear. V lost 3 bases and J 2 bases, leaving 12 bases between the germline ends. CDR1 GEAIGNYY and CDR2 EKD come from the germline V gene. The CDR3 is 14 amino acids.

The table lists this clone with a few counts. With a much larger clone just one base away, this may be a read error. The sample carries other DNA sequences with the same CDR3. The chain uses TRDV2 and TRDJ1; D perhaps matches TRDD3 (6 bases). There are 18 residues in the CDR3. The germline V gene has CDR1 GEAIGNYY and CDR2 EKD. The CDR3, as DNA: TGTGCCTGTGACACCGTAGGGGATCCGACCCCCTACACCGATAAACTTATCTTT. This translates into CACDTVGDPTPYTDKLIF.

This clone is medium-sized in the sample. The sample holds other DNA sequences that translate to the same CDR3. This chain uses TRDV2 with TRDJ1; D possibly corresponds to TRDD3 (6 bases). The V gene lost 1 base and the J gene lost 5 bases, with 16 bases spanning the gap. Looked up from germline, CDR1 is GEAIGNYY and CDR2 is EKD. The CDR3 totals 15 residues. The DNA for the CDR3 is TGTGCCTGTGACACGCTGGGGACCAAGATGGATAAACTCATCTTT. Its protein product is CACDTLGTKMDKLIF.

Only a few counts were recorded for this clone. The V and J genes are TRDV2 and TRDJ1; 10 bases align to TRDD3. The CDR3 runs to 21 residues. Per germline, CDR1 GEAIGNYY and CDR2 EKD. The ends lost 1 base at V and 0 bases at J; junction bases unmatched: 19. The DNA of the CDR3 is TGTGCCTGTGACACAGTCGTGACTAGTACTGGGGGATCCCCGTACACCGATAAACTCATCTTT. Translating gives CACDTVVTSTGGSPYTDKLIF.

The V call is TRDV2, the J call TRDJ1; 10 bases map to TRDD3. With 3 bases clipped from V and 0 bases from J, the junction kept 27 bases outside the gene matches. There are 23 residues in the CDR3. Germline V gene sequence: CDR1 GEAIGNYY, CDR2 EKD. For the CDR3, the DNA is TGTGCCTGTGACCCTCTCTTGACGGGGGATACGCGTGGGAAAGGGATTTACACCGATAAACTCATCTTT. As protein: CACDPLLTGDTRGKGIYTDKLIF.

By share, this clone ranks as medium-sized (0.01 to 0.1%). This may come from a read error, since a much larger clone is one base off. The V gene is TRDV2, the J gene TRDJ3; D is perhaps TRDD3 (6 bases). Germline lookup yields CDR1 GEAIGNYY and CDR2 EKD. The CDR3 spans 18 residues. The CDR3 DNA follows: TGTGCCTGTGACACCGCTCTTCGGGACTCCTGGGGCACCCGACAGATGTTTTTC. As protein: CACDTALRDSWGTRQMFF.

A word on this clone: A much larger clone is a single base away; this may be a read error. V gene TRDV2 combines with J gene TRDJ1, with 13 bases identical to TRDD3. The CDR3 is made up of 17 amino acids. Germline-derived CDR1 and CDR2 are GEAIGNYY and EKD. The junction had 11 bases not matched to a gene; V was cut back by 5 bases and J by 3 bases. CDR3 in amino acids: CACGEVLGDTRPDKLIF. In nucleotides, the CDR3 is TGTGCCTGTGGCGAAGTACTGGGGGATACGCGCCCCGATAAACTCATCTTT.